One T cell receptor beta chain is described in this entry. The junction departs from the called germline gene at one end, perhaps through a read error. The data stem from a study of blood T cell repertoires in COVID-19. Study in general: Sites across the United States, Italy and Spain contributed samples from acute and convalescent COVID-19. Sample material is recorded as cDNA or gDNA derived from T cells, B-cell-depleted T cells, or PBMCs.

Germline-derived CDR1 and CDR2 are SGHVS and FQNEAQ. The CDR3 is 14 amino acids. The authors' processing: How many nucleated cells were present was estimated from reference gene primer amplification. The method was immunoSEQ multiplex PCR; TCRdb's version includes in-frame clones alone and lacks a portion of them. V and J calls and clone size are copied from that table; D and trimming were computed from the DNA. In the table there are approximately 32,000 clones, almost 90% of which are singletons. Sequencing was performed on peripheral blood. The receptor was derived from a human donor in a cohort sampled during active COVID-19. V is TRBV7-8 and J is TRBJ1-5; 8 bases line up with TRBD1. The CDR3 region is CASAQGVSHQPQHF. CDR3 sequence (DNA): TGTGCCAGCGCACAGGGGGTTAGCCATCAGCCCCAGCATTTT.